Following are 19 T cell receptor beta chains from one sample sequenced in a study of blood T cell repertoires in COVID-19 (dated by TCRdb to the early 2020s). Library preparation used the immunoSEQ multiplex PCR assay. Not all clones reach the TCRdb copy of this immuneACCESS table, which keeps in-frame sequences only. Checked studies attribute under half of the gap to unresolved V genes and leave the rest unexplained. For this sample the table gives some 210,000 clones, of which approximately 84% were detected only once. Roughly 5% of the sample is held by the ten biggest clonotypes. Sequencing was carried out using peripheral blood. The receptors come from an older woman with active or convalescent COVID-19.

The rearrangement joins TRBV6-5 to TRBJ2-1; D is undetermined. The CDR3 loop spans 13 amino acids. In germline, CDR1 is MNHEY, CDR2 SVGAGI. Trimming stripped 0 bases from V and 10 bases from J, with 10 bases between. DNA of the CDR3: TGTGCCAGCAGTTACTCACCCTCCGGGGAGCAGTTCTTC. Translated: CASSYSPSGEQFF.

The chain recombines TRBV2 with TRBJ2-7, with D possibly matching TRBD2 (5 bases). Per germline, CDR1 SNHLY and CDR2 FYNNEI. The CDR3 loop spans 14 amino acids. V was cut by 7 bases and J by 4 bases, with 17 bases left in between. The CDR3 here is CASTPGGQAYEQYF. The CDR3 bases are TGTGCCAGCACCCCCGGCGGGCAGGCTTACGAGCAGTACTTC. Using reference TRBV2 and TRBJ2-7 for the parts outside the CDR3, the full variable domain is EPEVTQTPSHQVTQMGQEVILRCVPISNHLYFYWYRQILGQKVEFLVSFYNNEISEKSEIFDDQFSVERPDGSNFTLKIRSTKLEDSAMYFCASTPGGQAYEQYFGPGTRLTVT.

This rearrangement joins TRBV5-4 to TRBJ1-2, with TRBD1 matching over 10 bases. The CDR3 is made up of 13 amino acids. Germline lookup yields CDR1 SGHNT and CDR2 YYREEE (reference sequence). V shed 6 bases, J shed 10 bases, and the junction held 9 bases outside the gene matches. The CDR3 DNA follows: TGTGCCAGCACCGGGCCTGGGACAGGGGACTACACCTTC. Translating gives CASTGPGTGDYTF.

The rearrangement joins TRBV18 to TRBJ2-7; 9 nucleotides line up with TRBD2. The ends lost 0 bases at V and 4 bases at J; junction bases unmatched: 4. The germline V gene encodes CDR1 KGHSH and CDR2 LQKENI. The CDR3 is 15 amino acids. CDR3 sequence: CASSPPGLASYEQYF. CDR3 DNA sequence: TGTGCCAGCTCACCACCGGGACTAGCTAGTTACGAGCAGTACTTC.

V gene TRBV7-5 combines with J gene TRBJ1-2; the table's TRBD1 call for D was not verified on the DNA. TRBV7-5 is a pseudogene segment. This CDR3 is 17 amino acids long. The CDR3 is CVRSLEASRQGRYGYTF. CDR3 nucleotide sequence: TGTGTCAGAAGCTTAGAGGCTTCGAGACAGGGTAGATATGGCTACACCTTC.

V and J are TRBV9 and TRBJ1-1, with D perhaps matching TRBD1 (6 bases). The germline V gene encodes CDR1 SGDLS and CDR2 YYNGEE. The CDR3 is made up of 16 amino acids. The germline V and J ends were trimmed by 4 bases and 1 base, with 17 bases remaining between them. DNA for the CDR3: TGTGCCAGCAGCCTCGGGGTGGGGACACCGAACACTGAAGCTTTCTTT. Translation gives CASSLGVGTPNTEAFF.

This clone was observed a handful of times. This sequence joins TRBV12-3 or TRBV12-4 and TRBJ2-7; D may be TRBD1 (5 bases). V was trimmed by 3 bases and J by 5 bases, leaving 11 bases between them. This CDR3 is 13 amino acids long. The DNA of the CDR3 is TGTGCCAGCAGTTTCCAGGGAACTGACGAGCAGTACTTC. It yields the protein CASSFQGTDEQYF.

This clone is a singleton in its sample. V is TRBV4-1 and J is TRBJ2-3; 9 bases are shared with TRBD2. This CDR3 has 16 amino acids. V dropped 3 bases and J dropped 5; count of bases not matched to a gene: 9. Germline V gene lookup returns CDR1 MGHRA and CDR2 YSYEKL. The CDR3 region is CASSQTSGQMQDTQYF. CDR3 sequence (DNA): TGCGCCAGCAGCCAGACTAGCGGCCAGATGCAAGATACGCAGTATTTT.

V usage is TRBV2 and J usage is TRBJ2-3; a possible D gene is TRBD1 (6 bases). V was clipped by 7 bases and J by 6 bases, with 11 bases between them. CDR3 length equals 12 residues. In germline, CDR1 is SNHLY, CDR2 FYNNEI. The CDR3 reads CASNHRADTQYF. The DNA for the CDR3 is TGTGCCAGCAATCACAGGGCCGATACGCAGTATTTT. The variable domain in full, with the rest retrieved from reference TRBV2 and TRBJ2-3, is EPEVTQTPSHQVTQMGQEVILRCVPISNHLYFYWYRQILGQKVEFLVSFYNNEISEKSEIFDDQFSVERPDGSNFTLKIRSTKLEDSAMYFCASNHRADTQYFGPGTRLTVL.

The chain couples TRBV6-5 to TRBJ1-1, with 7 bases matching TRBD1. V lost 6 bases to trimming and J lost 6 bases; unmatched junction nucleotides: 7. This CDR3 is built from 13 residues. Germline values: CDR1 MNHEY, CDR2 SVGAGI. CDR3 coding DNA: TGTGCCAGCAGCAACAGGGGTAGGGCTGAAGCTTTCTTT. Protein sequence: CASSNRGRAEAFF.

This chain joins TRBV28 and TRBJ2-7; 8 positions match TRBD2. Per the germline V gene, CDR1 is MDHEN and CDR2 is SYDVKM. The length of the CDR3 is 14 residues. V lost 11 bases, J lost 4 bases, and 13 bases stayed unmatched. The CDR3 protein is CACDSGTSPYEQYF. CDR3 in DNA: TGTGCCTGCGACTCCGGGACTAGTCCGTACGAGCAGTACTTC.

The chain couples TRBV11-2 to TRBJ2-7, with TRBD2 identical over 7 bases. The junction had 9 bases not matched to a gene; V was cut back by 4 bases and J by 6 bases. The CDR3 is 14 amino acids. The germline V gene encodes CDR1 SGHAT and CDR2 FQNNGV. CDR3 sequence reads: CASSSSGALGEQYF. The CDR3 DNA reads TGTGCCAGCAGCTCCAGCGGGGCCCTCGGCGAGCAGTACTTC.

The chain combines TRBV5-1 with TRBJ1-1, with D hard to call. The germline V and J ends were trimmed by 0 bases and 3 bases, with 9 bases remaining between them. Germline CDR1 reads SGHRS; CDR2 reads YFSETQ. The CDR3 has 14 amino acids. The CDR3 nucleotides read TGCGCCAGCAGCTTGGTACCCACGGACACTGAAGCTTTCTTT. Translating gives CASSLVPTDTEAFF.

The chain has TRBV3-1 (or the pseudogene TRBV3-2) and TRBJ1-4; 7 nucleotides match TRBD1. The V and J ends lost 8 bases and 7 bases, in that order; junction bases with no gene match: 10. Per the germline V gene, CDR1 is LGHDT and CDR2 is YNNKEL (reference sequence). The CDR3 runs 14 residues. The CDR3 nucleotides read TGTGCCAGCGGGGGGACACAGGGGAGTGAAAAACTGTTTTTT. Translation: CASGGTQGSEKLFF.

The CDR3, as DNA: TGTGCCATCAGCGGGAGGCCCCACAATGAGCAGTTCTTC. This encodes CAISGRPHNEQFF. The chain links TRBV10-3 to TRBJ2-1; 7 nucleotides agree with TRBD2. V was clipped by 6 bases and J by 5 bases; unmatched bases: 4. This CDR3 contains 13 residues. Per the germline V gene, CDR1 is ENHRY and CDR2 is SYGVKD.

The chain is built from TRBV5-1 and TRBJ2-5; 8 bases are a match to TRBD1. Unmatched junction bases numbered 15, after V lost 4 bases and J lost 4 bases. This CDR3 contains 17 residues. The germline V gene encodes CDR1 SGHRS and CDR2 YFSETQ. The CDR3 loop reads CASSRYPATGEGETQYF. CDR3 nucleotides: TGCGCCAGCAGCCGCTATCCCGCGACAGGGGAAGGAGAGACCCAGTACTTC.

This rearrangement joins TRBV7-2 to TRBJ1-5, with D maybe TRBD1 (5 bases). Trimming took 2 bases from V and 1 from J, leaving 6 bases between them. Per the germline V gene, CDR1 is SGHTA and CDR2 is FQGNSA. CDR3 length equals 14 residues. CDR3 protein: CASSLTGSNQPQHF. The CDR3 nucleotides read TGTGCCAGCAGCTTAACAGGAAGCAATCAGCCCCAGCATTTT.

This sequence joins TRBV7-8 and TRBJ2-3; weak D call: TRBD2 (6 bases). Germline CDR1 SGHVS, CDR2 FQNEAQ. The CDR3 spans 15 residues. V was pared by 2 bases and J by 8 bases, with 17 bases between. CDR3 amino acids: CASSLSPGGDGTQYF. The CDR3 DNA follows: TGTGCCAGCAGCTTATCCCCCGGCGGGGACGGTACGCAGTATTTT.

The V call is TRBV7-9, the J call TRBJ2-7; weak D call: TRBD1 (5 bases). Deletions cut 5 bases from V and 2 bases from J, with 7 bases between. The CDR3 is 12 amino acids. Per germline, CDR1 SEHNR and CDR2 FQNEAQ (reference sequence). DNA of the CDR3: TGTGCCAGCAGCCCGGACACCTACGAGCAGTACTTC. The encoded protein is CASSPDTYEQYF.